Many counts were recorded for the clone carrying this TCR beta chain. The sample originates from a study of spatial heterogeneity in lung cancer. The CDR3 loop spans 14 amino acids. V was shortened by 0 bases and J by 1 base, with 6 bases between the two germline ends. Germline V CDR1 and CDR2: SGHTA, FQGNSA. TCRdb re-derived calls from the 5' RACE reads in MiXCR, one entry per CDR3 protein. This sample carries tens of thousands of distinct CDR3 sequences, around 5.5% of them seen once, and the ten largest clones take around 26%. Time point described: sample taken at primary tumor resection. Unsorted samples of tumor, nontumor lung or frozen PBMC had their whole RNA sequenced.

The source is a female donor with early-stage non-small cell lung cancer. This chain connects TRBV7-2 to TRBJ2-5; D unclear. The source was PBMCs, collected at surgery. The CDR3 DNA reads TGTGCCAGCAGCTTAGCGGGCAGCCAAGAGACCCAGTACTTC. Protein product: CASSLAGSQETQYF.